Given below is one T cell receptor (beta chain) in context. Germline V gene data show CDR1 as SGHRS and CDR2 as YFSETQ. V lost 0 bases and J 0 bases, leaving 16 bases between the germline ends. The CDR3 length is 18 residues. The entry originates in a study of control samples from healthy donors and cancer patients. Measured with immunoSEQ multiplex PCR; TCRdb has only the in-frame clones, and not every one. The profile covers around 120,000 clones, with roughly 94% appearing a single time and 3.6% taken by the ten largest. The material sequenced was blood. The source of this sequence is a young man in good health. The chain uses TRBV5-1 and TRBJ2-1; maybe TRBD2 (5 bases). The CDR3 loop reads CASSLVRGRHYSYNEQFF. The CDR3, as DNA: TGCGCCAGCAGCTTGGTACGGGGTCGCCACTACTCCTACAATGAGCAGTTCTTC.